This T cell receptor beta chain was recorded in a study of cytomegalovirus exposure and HLA in healthy donors. A multiplex PCR was run with 60 Vbeta primers and 13 Jbeta primers. Assay used: immunoSEQ multiplex PCR; TCRdb lists only in-frame clones, some missing. The table has around 140,000 clones, more than 75% seen once. This CDR3 comprises 15 residues. Trimming cost V 1 base and J 7 bases, with 13 bases left between them. Germline-derived CDR1 and CDR2 are SGHVS and FNYEAQ. Of note for this clone: What it recognizes is unknown.

The donors, nominally healthy at sampling, likely had unrecorded immune exposures. Study-wide results and limits: Accurate prediction of most subjects' HLA-A and HLA-B alleles from TCR beta sequences was reported. Many donors carried some public TCRs, although rarity characterized most TCR sequences.

The sequence came from a woman in her late teens or twenties in good health and CMV-seropositive. This chain links TRBV7-6 with TRBJ1-4; a weak D match, TRBD1 (6 bases). Sequencing used PBMCs. CDR3: CASSLGGGAREKLFF. The CDR3 DNA reads as TGTGCCAGCAGCTTAGGAGGGGGGGCGCGTGAAAAACTGTTTTTT.